The T cell receptor (beta chain) under discussion was sequenced for a study of metastatic and nonmetastatic thyroid tumors. Study-wide context: Malignant and benign thyroid patients had repertoires compared in peripheral blood and tumor or nodule tissue. The study's findings and limits: The study reportedly found significantly higher TCR beta diversity in malignant thyroid tumors than benign nodules, in blood and tumor.

V gave up 5 bases and J gave up 7 bases; unmatched junction bases: 8. Germline CDR1 and CDR2: LGHDT and YNNKEL (reference sequence). The CDR3 is 13 amino acids. This clone is judged medium-sized. Its antigen is as yet unknown. No treatment of any kind had been given to any patient before thyroid surgery. TCRdb reanalyzed the PCR reads with MiXCR. This table holds about 5,900 clones, roughly 35% found once. The clonotype comes from a male donor with papillary thyroid cancer or a benign thyroid nodule (not recorded which). Some clones in this sample may be carry-over from other donors' samples. J is TRBJ2-7 and V is TRBV3-1, with TRBD2 matching 7 bases. Material: adjacent normal tissue. Written as DNA, the CDR3 is TGTGCCAGCAGCAGCTGGGAGGGTGGGGAGCAGTACTTC. This codes for CASSSWEGGEQYF.